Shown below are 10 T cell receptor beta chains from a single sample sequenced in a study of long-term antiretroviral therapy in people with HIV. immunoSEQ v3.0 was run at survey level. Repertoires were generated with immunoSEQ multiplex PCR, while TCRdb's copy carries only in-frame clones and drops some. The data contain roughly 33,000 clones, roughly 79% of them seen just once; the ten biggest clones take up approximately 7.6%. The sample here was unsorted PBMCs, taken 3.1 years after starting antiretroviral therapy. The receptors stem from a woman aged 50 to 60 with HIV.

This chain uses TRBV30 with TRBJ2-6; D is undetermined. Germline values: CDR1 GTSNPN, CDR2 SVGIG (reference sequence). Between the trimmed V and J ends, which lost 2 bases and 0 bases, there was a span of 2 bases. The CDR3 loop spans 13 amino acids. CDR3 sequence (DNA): TGTGCCTGGAGTCTCTCTGGGGCCAACGTCCTGACTTTC. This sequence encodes CAWSLSGANVLTF.

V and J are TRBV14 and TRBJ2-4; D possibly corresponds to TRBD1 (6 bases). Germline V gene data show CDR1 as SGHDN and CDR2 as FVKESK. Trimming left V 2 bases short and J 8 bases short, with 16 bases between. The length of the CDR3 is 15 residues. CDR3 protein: CASSQSQGHIDIQYF. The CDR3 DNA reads TGTGCCAGCAGCCAATCACAGGGACACATAGACATTCAGTACTTC.

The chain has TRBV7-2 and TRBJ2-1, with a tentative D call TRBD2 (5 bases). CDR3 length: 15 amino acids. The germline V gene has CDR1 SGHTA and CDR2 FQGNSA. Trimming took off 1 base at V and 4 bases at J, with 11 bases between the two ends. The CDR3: CASSLVGGGYNEQFF. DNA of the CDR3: TGTGCCAGCAGCTTAGTCGGCGGAGGATACAATGAGCAGTTCTTC.

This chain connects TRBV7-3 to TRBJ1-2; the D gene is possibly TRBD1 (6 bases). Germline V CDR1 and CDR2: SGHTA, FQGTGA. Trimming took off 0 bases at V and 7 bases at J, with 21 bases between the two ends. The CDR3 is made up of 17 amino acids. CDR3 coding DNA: TGTGCCAGCAGCTTAACGCCCACAGGGCTGGGCTTGGGTGGCTACACCTTC. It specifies CASSLTPTGLGLGGYTF. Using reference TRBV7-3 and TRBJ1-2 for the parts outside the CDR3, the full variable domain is GAGVSQTPSNKVTEKGKYVELRCDPISGHTALYWYRQSLGQGPEFLIYFQGTGAADDSGLPNDRFFAVRPEGSVSTLKIQRTERGDSAVYLCASSLTPTGLGLGGYTFGSGTRLTVV.

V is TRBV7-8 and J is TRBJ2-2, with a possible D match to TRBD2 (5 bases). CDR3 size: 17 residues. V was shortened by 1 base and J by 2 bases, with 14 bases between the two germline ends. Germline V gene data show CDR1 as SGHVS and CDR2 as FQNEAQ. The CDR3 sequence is CASSLEAGGLNTGELFF. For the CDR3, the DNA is TGTGCCAGCAGCTTAGAGGCAGGCGGGCTTAACACCGGGGAGCTGTTTTTT. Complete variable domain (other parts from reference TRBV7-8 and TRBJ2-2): GAGVSQSPRYKVAKRGQDVALRCDPISGHVSLFWYQQALGQGPEFLTYFQNEAQLDKSGLPSDRFFAERPEGSVSTLKIQRTQQEDSAVYLCASSLEAGGLNTGELFFGEGSRLTVL.

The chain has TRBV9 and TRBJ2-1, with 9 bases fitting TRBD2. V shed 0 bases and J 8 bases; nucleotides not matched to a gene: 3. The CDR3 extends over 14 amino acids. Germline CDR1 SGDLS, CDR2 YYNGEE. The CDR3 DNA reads TGTGCCAGCAGCGTAGGGCCTAGCGGGGATGAGCAGTTCTTC. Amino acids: CASSVGPSGDEQFF.

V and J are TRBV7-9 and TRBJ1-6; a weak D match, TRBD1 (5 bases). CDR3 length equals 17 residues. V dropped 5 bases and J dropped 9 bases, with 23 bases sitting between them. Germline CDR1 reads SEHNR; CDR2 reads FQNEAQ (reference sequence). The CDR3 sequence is CASSISIDTGLPSPLHF. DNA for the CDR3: TGTGCCAGCAGCATTAGTATCGATACAGGCCTTCCTTCACCCCTCCACTTT.

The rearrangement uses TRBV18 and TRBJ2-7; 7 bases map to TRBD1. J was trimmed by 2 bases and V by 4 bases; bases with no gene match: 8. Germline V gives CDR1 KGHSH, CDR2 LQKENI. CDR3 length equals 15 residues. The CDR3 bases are TGTGCCAGCTCACGTACCGGGACAGAAGCCTACGAGCAGTACTTC. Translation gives CASSRTGTEAYEQYF.

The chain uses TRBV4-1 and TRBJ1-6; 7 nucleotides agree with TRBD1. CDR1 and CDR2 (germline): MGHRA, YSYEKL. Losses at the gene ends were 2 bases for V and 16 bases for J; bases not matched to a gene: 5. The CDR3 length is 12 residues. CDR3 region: CASSQKGQQLHF. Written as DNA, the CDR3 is TGCGCCAGCAGCCAAAAGGGACAGCAACTCCACTTT.

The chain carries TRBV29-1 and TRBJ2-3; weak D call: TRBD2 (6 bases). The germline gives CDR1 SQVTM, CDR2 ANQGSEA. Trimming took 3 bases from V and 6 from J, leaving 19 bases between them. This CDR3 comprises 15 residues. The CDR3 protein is CSVDAGPGWGDTQYF. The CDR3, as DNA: TGCAGCGTTGATGCGGGGCCAGGGTGGGGGGATACGCAGTATTTT.